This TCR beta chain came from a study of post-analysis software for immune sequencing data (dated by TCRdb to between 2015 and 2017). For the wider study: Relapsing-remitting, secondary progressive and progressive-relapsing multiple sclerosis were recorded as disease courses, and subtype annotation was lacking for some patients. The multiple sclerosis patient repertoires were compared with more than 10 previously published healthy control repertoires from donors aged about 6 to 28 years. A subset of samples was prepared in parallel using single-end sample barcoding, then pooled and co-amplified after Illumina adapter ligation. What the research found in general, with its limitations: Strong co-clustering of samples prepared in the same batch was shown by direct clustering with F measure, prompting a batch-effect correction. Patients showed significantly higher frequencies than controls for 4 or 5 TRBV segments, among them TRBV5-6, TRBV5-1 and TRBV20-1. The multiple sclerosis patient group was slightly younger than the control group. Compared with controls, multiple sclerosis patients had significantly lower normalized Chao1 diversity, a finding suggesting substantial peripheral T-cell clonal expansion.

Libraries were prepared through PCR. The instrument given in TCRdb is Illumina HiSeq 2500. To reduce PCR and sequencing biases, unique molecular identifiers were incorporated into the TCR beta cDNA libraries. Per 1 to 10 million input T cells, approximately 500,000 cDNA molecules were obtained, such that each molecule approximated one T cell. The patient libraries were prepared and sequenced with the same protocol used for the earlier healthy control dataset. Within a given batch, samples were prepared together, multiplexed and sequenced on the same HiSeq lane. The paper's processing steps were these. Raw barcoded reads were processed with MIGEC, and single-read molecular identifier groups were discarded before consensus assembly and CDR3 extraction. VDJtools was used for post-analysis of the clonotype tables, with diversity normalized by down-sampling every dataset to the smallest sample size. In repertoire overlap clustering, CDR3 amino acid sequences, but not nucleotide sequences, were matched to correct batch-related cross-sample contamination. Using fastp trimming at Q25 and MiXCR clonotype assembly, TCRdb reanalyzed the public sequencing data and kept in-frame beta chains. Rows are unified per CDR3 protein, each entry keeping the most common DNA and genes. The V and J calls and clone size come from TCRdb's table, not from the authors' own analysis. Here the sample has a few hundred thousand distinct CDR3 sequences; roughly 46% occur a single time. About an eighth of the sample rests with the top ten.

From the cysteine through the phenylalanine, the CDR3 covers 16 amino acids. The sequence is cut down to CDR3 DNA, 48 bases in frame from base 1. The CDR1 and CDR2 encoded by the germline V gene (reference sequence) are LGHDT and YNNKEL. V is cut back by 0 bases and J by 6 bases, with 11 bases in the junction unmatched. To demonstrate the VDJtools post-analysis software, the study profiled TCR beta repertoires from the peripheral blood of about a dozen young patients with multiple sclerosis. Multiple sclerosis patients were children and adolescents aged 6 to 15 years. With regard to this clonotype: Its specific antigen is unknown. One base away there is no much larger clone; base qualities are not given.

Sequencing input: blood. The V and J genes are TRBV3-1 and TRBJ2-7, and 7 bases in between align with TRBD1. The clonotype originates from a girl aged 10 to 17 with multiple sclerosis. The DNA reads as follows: TGTGCCAGCAGCCAAGAAAAGGGGGCAGGGGGTACCGAGCAGTACTTC. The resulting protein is CASSQEKGAGGTEQYF.